Described below is a single T cell receptor beta chain sequence and its context. The antigen is unknown. TCRdb derives one entry per CDR3 protein from the 5' RACE reads, leaving out DNA. This sample's table reports about 260,000 distinct CDR3 sequences. The CDR3 spans 16 residues. The sample originates from a study of T cells expressing NK-cell markers. The overall study: CD3+CD56+NKG2C+, CD3+CD56+NKG2C- and CD3+CD56-NKG2C+ T cells, once sorted, supplied the TCR beta repertoires. Study-level results: Each of over 5 donors carried dominant NKG2C+ clonotypes accounting for about 1.0-7.5% of CD8+ T cells. The CD3+CD56-NKG2C+ fraction was also led by these clonotypes in a handful of donors.

The material sequenced was blood T cells: a sorted CD56 or NKG2C T cell subset, CD4+ or CD8+ T cells, or bulk PBMC T cells (not recorded which). This TCR was recovered from a man in his late teens or twenties in good health. The rearrangement uses TRBV12-3 or TRBV12-4 and TRBJ1-5; the TRBD1 assignment by TCRdb is unverifiable without DNA. The chain's CDR3 is CASSLSLGQGGQPQHF.